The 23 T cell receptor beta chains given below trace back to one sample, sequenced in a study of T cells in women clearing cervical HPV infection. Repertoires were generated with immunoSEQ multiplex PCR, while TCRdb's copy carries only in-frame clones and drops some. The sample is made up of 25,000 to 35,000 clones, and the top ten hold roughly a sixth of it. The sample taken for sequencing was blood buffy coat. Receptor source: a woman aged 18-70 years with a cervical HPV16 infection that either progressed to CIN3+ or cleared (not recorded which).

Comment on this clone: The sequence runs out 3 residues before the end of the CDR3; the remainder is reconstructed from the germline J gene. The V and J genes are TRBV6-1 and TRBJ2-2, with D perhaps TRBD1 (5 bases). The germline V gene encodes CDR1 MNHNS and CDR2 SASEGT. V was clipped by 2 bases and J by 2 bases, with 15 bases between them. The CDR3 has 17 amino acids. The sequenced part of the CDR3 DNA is TGTGCCAGCAGTGAAATCGTTAGGGGCCTAAACACCGGGGAG. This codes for CASSEIVRGLNTGE. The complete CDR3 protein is CASSEIVRGLNTGELFF.

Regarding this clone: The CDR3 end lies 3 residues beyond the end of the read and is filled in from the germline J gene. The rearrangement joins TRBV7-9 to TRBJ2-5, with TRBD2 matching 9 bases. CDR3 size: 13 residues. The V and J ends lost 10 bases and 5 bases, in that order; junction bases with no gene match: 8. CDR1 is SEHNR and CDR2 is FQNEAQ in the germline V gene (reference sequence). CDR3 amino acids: CATRASGTETQYF. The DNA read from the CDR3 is TGTGCCACCCGGGCTAGCGGGACTGAGACC.

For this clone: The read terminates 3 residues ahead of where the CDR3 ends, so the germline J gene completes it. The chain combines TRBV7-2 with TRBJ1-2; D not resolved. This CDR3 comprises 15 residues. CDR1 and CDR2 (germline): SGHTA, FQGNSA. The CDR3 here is CASSFTSGFSYDYTF. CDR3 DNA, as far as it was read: TGTGCCAGCAGCTTCACTAGCGGTTTCTCCTACGAC.

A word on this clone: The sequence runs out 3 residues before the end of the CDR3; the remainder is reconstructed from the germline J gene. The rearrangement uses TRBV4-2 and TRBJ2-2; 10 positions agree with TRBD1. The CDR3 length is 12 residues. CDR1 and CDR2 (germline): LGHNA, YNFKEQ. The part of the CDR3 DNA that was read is TGTGCCATAGGGGACAGGGGAACACCG. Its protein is CAIGDRGTP. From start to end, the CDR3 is CAIGDRGTPLFF.

Partial CDR3 DNA: TGTGCCAGTACCAAAGGGACAGGGGCCCTATATGAAAAG. It encodes CASTKGTGALYEK. The whole CDR3 is CASTKGTGALYEKLFF. This chain uses TRBV19 with TRBJ2-2, with 10 bases fitting TRBD1. The missing CDR3 end, 3 residues past where the read stops, is filled in from the germline J gene. The CDR3 runs 16 residues. Germline assignment: CDR1 LNHDA and CDR2 SQIVND (reference sequence).

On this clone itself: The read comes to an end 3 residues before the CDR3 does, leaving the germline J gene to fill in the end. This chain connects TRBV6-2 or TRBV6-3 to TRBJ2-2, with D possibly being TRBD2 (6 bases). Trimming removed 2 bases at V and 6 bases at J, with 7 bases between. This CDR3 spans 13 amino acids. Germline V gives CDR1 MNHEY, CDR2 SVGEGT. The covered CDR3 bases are TGTGCCAGCAGTTACGGGGGGTCCGGGGAG. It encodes CASSYGGSGE. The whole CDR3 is CASSYGGSGELFF.

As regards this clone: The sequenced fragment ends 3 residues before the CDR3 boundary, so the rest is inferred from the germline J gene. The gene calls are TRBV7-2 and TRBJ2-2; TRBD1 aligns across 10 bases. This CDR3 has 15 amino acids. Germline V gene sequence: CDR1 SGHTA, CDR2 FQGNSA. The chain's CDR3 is CASSAGTGETEKLFF. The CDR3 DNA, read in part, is TGTGCCAGCAGCGCGGGGACAGGGGAGACTGAAAAG.

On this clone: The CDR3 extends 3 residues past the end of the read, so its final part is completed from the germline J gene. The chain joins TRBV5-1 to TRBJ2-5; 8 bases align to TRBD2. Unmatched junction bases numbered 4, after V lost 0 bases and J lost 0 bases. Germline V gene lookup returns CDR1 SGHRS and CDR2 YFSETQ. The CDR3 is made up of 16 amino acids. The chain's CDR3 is CASSLAVAGNQETQYF. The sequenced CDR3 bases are TGCGCCAGCAGCTTGGCTGTAGCGGGGAACCAAGAGACC.

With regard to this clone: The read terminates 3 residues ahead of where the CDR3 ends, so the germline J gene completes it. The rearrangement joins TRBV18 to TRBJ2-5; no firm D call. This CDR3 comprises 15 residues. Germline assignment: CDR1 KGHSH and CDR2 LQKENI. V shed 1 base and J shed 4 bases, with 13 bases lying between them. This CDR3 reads CASSPLLGLGETQYF. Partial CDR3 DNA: TGTGCCAGCTCACCACTTTTAGGGCTGGGAGAGACC.

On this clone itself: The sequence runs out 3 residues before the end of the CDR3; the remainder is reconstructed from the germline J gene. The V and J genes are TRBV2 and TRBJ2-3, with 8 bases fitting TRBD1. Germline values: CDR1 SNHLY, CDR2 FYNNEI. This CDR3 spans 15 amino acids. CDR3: CASSERTGSNQPQYF. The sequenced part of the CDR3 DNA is TGTGCCAGCAGTGAAAGGACAGGGAGCAATCAGCCG.

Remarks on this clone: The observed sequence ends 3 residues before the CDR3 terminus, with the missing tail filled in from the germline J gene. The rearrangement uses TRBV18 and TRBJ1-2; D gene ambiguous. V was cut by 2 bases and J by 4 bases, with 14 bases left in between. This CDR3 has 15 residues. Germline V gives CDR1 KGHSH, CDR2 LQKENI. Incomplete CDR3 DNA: TGTGCCAGCTCACCAGACGGGTTCCTTAGCTATGGC. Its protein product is CASSPDGFLSYG. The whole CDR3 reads CASSPDGFLSYGYTF.

The DNA read from the CDR3 is TGTGCCAGCAGTTTACCAGGGGTTAGAAACTACGAG. Residues: CASSLPGVRNYE. The complete CDR3 reads CASSLPGVRNYEQYF. The genes are TRBV28 and TRBJ2-7; TRBD1 might be the D (6 bases). Coverage ceases 3 residues before the CDR3 finishes, and the germline J gene fills in the end. Germline CDR1 and CDR2: MDHEN and SYDVKM. V lost 2 bases and J lost 3, with 14 bases in between. The CDR3 is made up of 15 amino acids.

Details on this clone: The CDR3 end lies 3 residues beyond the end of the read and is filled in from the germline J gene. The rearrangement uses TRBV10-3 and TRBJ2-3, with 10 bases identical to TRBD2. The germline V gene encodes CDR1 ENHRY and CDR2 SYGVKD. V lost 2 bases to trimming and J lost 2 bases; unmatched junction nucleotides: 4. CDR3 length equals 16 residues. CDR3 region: CAISERSGGDTDTQYF. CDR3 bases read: TGTGCCATCAGTGAGCGGAGCGGGGGGGACACAGATACG.

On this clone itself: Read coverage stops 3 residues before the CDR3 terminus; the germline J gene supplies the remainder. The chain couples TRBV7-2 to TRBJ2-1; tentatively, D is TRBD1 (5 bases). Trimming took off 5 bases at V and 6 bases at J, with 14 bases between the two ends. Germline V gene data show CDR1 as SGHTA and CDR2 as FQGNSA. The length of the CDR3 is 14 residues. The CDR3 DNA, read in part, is TGTGCCAGCAGCCTCACGACAGTGGTCAATGAG. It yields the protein CASSLTTVVNE. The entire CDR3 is CASSLTTVVNEQFF.

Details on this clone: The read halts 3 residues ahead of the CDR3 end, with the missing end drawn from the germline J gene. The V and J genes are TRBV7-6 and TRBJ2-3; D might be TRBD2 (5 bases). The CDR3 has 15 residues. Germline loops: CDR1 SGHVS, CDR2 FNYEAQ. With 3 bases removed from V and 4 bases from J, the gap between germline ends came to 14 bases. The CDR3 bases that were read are TGTGCCAGCAGCTTTTTGGACTCCCGGGCAGATACG. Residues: CASSFLDSRADT. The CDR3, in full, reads CASSFLDSRADTQYF. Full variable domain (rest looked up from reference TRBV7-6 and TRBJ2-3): GAGVSQSPRYKVTKRGQDVALRCDPISGHVSLYWYRQALGQGPEFLTYFNYEAQQDKSGLPNDRFSAERPEGSISTLTIQRTEQRDSAMYRCASSFLDSRADTQYFGPGTRLTVL.

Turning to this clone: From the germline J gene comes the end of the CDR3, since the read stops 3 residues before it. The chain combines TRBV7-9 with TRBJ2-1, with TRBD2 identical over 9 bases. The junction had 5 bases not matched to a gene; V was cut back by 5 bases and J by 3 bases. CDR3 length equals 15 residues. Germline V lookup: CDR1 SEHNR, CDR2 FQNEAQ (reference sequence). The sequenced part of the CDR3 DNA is TGTGCCAGCAGCCCTAGCGGGACGAGCTACAATGAG. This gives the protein CASSPSGTSYNE. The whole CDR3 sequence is CASSPSGTSYNEQFF. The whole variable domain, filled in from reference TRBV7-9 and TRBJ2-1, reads DTGVSQNPRHKITKRGQNVTFRCDPISEHNRLYWYRQTLGQGPEFLTYFQNEAQLEKSRLLSDRFSAERPKGSFSTLEIQRTEQGDSAMYLCASSPSGTSYNEQFFGPGTRLTVL.

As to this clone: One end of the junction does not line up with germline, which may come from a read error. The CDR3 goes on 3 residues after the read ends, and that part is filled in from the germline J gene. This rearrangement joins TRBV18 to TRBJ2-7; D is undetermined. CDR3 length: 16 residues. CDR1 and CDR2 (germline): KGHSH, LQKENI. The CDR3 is CASSPRQQKATYEQYF. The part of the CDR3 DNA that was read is TGTGCCAGCTCCCCACGGCAACAGAAGGCAACCTACGAG.

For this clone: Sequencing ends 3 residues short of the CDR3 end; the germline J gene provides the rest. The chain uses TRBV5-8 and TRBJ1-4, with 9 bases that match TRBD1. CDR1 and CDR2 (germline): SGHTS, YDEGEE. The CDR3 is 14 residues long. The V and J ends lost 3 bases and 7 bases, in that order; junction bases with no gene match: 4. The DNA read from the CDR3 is TGTGCCAGCAGCTCGACAGGGGGTCGTGAAAAA. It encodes CASSSTGGREK. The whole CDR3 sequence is CASSSTGGREKLFF.

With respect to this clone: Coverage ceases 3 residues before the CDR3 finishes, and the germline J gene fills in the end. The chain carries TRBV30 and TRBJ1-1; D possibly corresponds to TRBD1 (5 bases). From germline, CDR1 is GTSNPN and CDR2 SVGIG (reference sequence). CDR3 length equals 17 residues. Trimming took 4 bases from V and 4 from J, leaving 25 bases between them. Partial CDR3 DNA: TGTGCCTGGAAGTTCCCAGACAGCGTTTTATGGGTCACTGAA. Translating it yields CAWKFPDSVLWVTE. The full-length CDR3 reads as CAWKFPDSVLWVTEAFF. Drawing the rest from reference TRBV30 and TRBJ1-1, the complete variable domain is SQTIHQWPATLVQPVGSPLSLECTVEGTSNPNLYWYRQAAGRGLQLLFYSVGIGQISSEVPQNLSASRPQDRQFILSSKKLLLSDSGFYLCAWKFPDSVLWVTEAFFGQGTRLTVV.

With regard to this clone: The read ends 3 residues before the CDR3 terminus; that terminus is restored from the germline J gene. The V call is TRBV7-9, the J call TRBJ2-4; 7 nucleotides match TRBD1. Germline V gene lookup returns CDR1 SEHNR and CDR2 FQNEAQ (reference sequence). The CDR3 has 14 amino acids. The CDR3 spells CASSLIRQGYGQYF. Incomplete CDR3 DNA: TGTGCCAGCAGCTTAATACGACAGGGCTATGGT.

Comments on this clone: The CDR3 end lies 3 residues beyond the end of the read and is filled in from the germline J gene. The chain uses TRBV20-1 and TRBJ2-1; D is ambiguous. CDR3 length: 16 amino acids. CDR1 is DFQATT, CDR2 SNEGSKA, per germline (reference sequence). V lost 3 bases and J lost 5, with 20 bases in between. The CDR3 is CSASPMGHYIDNEQFF. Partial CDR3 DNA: TGCAGTGCTAGTCCAATGGGCCATTATATAGACAATGAG.

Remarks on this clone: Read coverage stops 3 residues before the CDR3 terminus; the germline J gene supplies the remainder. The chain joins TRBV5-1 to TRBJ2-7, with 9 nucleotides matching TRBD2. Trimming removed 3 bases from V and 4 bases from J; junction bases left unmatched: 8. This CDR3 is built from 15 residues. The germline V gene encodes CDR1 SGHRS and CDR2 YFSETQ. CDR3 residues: CASSWGGSGGYEQYF. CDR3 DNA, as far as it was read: TGCGCCAGCAGCTGGGGAGGTAGCGGGGGTTACGAG.

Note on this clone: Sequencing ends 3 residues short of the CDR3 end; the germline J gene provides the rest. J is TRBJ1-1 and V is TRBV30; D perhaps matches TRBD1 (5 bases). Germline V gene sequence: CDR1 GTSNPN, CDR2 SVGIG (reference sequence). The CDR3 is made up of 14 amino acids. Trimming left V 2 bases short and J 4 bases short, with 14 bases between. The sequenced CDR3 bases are TGTGCCTGGAGTCGGAGTACGGGGGGCACTGAA. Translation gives CAWSRSTGGTE. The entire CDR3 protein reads CAWSRSTGGTEAFF.